The 32 T cell receptor beta chains given below trace back to one sample, sequenced in a study of blood T cell repertoires in COVID-19. Generated by immunoSEQ multiplex PCR, the TCRdb table keeps only in-frame clones and is missing some. Of around 72,000 clones listed, nearly 90% were seen once; the top ten hold around 30%. Sequenced sample: peripheral blood. The receptors originated from a man in his forties or fifties with acute or convalescent COVID-19.

V usage is TRBV27 and J usage is TRBJ1-1, with 10 bases fitting TRBD1. Germline loops: CDR1 MNHEY, CDR2 SMNVEV (reference sequence). CDR3 length: 15 amino acids. V dropped 5 bases and J dropped 4; count of bases not matched to a gene: 7. The CDR3 reads CASSLAGTGVTEAFF. Here the CDR3 DNA reads TGTGCCAGCAGTCTCGCTGGGACAGGGGTCACTGAAGCTTTCTTT.

The chain has TRBV4-1 and TRBJ1-5; D perhaps matches TRBD1 (6 bases). V dropped 6 bases and J dropped 1 base, with 13 bases sitting between them. The CDR3 is made up of 15 amino acids. The germline gives CDR1 MGHRA, CDR2 YSYEKL. The CDR3 sequence is CASSLRDTSNQPQHF. The CDR3 region has the DNA TGCGCCAGCAGTCTACGGGACACCAGCAATCAGCCCCAGCATTTT.

This clone was observed a few times. The rearrangement links TRBV27 to TRBJ1-6, with 7 bases that match TRBD1. There are 15 residues in the CDR3. The V and J ends lost 4 bases and 9 bases, in that order; junction bases with no gene match: 9. Germline V lookup: CDR1 MNHEY, CDR2 SMNVEV (reference sequence). The CDR3 spells CASSSHGTDGSPLHF. CDR3 in DNA: TGTGCCAGCAGTTCACACGGGACAGATGGTTCACCCCTCCACTTT.

The rearrangement links TRBV6-5 to TRBJ2-3, with TRBD2 matching over 7 bases. This CDR3 spans 15 amino acids. The germline V gene encodes CDR1 MNHEY and CDR2 SVGAGI. Trimming cost V 9 bases and J 0 bases; bases outside gene matches: 9. CDR3 coding DNA: TGTGCCAGTCAGGTCCTAGCGGTTAGCACAGATACGCAGTATTTT. Translated: CASQVLAVSTDTQYF.

On this clone itself: Other DNA sequences in the same sample also yield this CDR3. The chain joins TRBV19 to TRBJ1-1; TRBD1 matches 7 bases. This CDR3 region has 14 residues. J was trimmed by 1 base and V by 4 bases; bases with no gene match: 3. Germline assignment: CDR1 LNHDA and CDR2 SQIVND (reference sequence). The CDR3 DNA reads TGTGCCAGTAGTACGACAGGGCCGAACACTGAAGCTTTCTTT. This encodes CASSTTGPNTEAFF. Complete variable domain (other parts from reference TRBV19 and TRBJ1-1): DGGITQSPKYLFRKEGQNVTLSCEQNLNHDAMYWYRQDPGQGLRLIYYSQIVNDFQKGDIAEGYSVSREKKESFPLTVTSAQKNPTAFYLCASSTTGPNTEAFFGQGTRLTVV.

The rearrangement joins TRBV6-5 to TRBJ1-6; the match to TRBD1 covers 7 bases. Germline CDR1 reads MNHEY; CDR2 reads SVGAGI. This CDR3 has 14 amino acids. The junction had 9 bases not matched to a gene; V was cut back by 6 bases and J by 10 bases. The CDR3 nucleotides are TGTGCCAGCAGGGGGGACAGCGGGAGGTCACCCCTCCACTTT. Translation: CASRGDSGRSPLHF.

This clone was detected once. This sequence joins TRBV6-5 and TRBJ2-2; D perhaps matches TRBD1 (5 bases). In germline, CDR1 is MNHEY, CDR2 SVGAGI. V lost 7 bases and J 4 bases, leaving 13 bases between the germline ends. CDR3 length: 14 amino acids. The CDR3 bases are TGTGCCAGCAAGTCCAGGGCCCTCACCGGGGAGCTGTTTTTT. Its translation is CASKSRALTGELFF.

The V call is TRBV9, the J call TRBJ2-3; 10 positions match TRBD1. The CDR3 is 16 amino acids. The V and J ends lost 4 bases and 1 base, in that order; junction bases with no gene match: 6. Germline V gives CDR1 SGDLS, CDR2 YYNGEE. The chain's CDR3 is CASSNRGQGRTDTQYF. DNA of the CDR3: TGTGCCAGCAGCAATCGGGGACAGGGGCGCACAGATACGCAGTATTTT.

V is TRBV15 and J is TRBJ2-1; the D gene is possibly TRBD2 (6 bases). Looked up from germline, CDR1 is LNHNV and CDR2 is YYDKDF (reference sequence). This CDR3 region has 14 residues. Trimming stripped 5 bases from V and 5 bases from J, with 13 bases between. CDR3 amino acids: CATSETGTDNEQFF. The CDR3 DNA follows: TGTGCCACCAGCGAAACCGGGACTGACAATGAGCAGTTCTTC.

The chain uses TRBV11-1 and TRBJ2-1, with 10 bases aligning to TRBD1. CDR3 length: 13 residues. Germline V lookup: CDR1 SGHAT, CDR2 FQDESV (reference sequence). Germline trimming cut 8 bases from V and 12 bases from J; bases unmatched to any gene: 10. The CDR3 DNA reads as TGTGCCAGCGGGGACAGGGGACTGATAGGGCAGTTCTTC. Its protein product is CASGDRGLIGQFF.

This clone appeared a single time. V usage is TRBV10-3 and J usage is TRBJ2-2; 11 nucleotides align to TRBD2. Germline CDR1 and CDR2: ENHRY and SYGVKD. The CDR3 is 16 residues long. The V segment lost 3 bases and the J segment 8 bases; nucleotides outside the gene matches: 8. The CDR3 reads CAISEETSGGLGELFF. The DNA for the CDR3 is TGTGCCATCAGTGAAGAAACTAGCGGGGGACTGGGGGAGCTGTTTTTT.

The chain is built from TRBV6-2 or TRBV6-3 and TRBJ1-4, with D perhaps TRBD1 (5 bases). The CDR3 consists of 13 residues. Trimming removed 6 bases at V and 4 bases at J, with 9 bases between. From germline, CDR1 is MNHEY and CDR2 SVGEGT. This CDR3 reads CASSRRGNEKLFF. DNA for the CDR3: TGTGCCAGCAGCAGAAGGGGTAATGAAAAACTGTTTTTT.

V gene TRBV28 combines with J gene TRBJ2-7; 8 bases align to TRBD1. Germline CDR1 and CDR2: MDHEN and SYDVKM. Trimming took 5 bases from V and 4 from J; bases not matched to a gene: 4. This CDR3 has 13 residues. CDR3 sequence (DNA): TGTGCCAGCAGTACAGGGGGTATGTACGAGCAGTACTTC. Protein: CASSTGGMYEQYF.

The chain is built from TRBV4-1 and TRBJ2-1; 9 nucleotides line up with TRBD2. Germline CDR1 is MGHRA and CDR2 is YSYEKL. The CDR3 is 16 amino acids. With V trimmed by 0 bases and J by 6 bases, 6 bases remained unmatched. CDR3 nucleotide sequence: TGCGCCAGCAGCCAAGATCTTGAGCGGGGGGTCAATGAGCAGTTCTTC. It specifies CASSQDLERGVNEQFF.

This clone appeared once. The chain joins TRBV4-1 to TRBJ2-2, with D tentatively TRBD1 (5 bases). This CDR3 is built from 16 residues. Per germline, CDR1 MGHRA and CDR2 YSYEKL. Trimming removed 1 base from V and 5 bases from J, with 14 bases in between. The CDR3 reads CASSQVSDRQTGELFF. DNA for the CDR3: TGCGCCAGCAGCCAAGTATCTGATCGACAGACCGGGGAGCTGTTTTTT.

The rearrangement links TRBV4-1 to TRBJ1-2, with a possible D match to TRBD1 (5 bases). CDR3 length equals 12 residues. The germline CDR1 and CDR2 sequences are MGHRA and YSYEKL. The V and J ends lost 3 bases and 5 bases respectively, with 7 bases between them. CDR3 in amino acids: CASSHGGYGYTF. For the CDR3, the DNA is TGCGCCAGCAGCCACGGGGGGTATGGCTACACCTTC.

This chain links TRBV21-1 with TRBJ1-4; TRBD1 reflects the table's D call only, with no check against the DNA. TRBV21-1 is listed as a pseudogene. The CDR3 has 15 amino acids. The CDR3 DNA follows: TGTGCCAGCAGCGCCAGGGGTTTAACTAATGAAAAACTGTTTTTT. This sequence encodes CASSARGLTNEKLFF.

This rearrangement joins TRBV28 to TRBJ1-1; 8 bases match TRBD1. Germline lookup yields CDR1 MDHEN and CDR2 SYDVKM. This CDR3 contains 16 residues. Unmatched junction bases numbered 7, after V lost 4 bases and J lost 0 bases. The CDR3 is CASSSRQGHLNTEAFF. The CDR3 region has the DNA TGTGCCAGCAGTTCCAGACAGGGGCATCTGAACACTGAAGCTTTCTTT. The variable domain in full, completed from reference TRBV28 and TRBJ1-1, reads DVKVTQSSRYLVKRTGEKVFLECVQDMDHENMFWYRQDPGLGLRLIYFSYDVKMKEKGDIPEGYSVSREKKERFSLILESASTNQTSMYLCASSSRQGHLNTEAFFGQGTRLTVV.

The chain combines TRBV7-6 with TRBJ2-1, with TRBD1 matching 9 bases. Trimming at V came to 4 bases and at J to 0 bases, leaving 4 bases not matched to a gene. CDR1 and CDR2 (germline): SGHVS, FNYEAQ. This CDR3 is built from 16 residues. The CDR3 region has the DNA TGTGCCAGCAGCTCAACAGGGGGCTACTCCTACAATGAGCAGTTCTTC. The encoded protein is CASSSTGGYSYNEQFF.

This chain joins TRBV18 and TRBJ1-2; D perhaps matches TRBD1 (6 bases). The CDR3 length is 18 residues. Between the trimmed V and J ends, which lost 0 bases and 1 base, there was a span of 18 bases. CDR1 and CDR2 (germline): KGHSH, LQKENI. The CDR3 nucleotides are TGTGCCAGCTCACCACCCGGGGGGCGGCTTTCTTTTAACTATGGCTACACCTTC. Translation gives CASSPPGGRLSFNYGYTF.

The rearrangement links TRBV6-1 to TRBJ2-2; 8 bases map to TRBD1. Germline V gene data show CDR1 as MNHNS and CDR2 as SASEGT. CDR3 length equals 15 residues. V shed 3 bases, J shed 4 bases, and the junction held 4 bases outside the gene matches. CDR3 protein: CASSEDRAGTGELFF. In DNA form, the CDR3 reads TGTGCCAGCAGTGAGGACAGGGCGGGCACCGGGGAGCTGTTTTTT.

This clone was detected only a few times. The rearrangement uses TRBV5-6 and TRBJ2-7, with 7 bases that match TRBD1. The CDR3 has 13 residues. Unmatched junction bases numbered 5, after V lost 5 bases and J lost 3 bases. The germline gives CDR1 SGHDT, CDR2 YYEEEE. CDR3 nucleotide sequence: TGTGCCAGCAGACAGGGGACAGACTACGAGCAGTACTTC. Its translation is CASRQGTDYEQYF.

V usage is TRBV19 and J usage is TRBJ2-5; weak D call: TRBD2 (6 bases). Germline values: CDR1 LNHDA, CDR2 SQIVND (reference sequence). V was shortened by 4 bases and J by 0 bases, with 9 bases between the two germline ends. The CDR3 runs 14 residues. The CDR3 loop is CASSTSGDQETQYF. Written as DNA, the CDR3 is TGTGCCAGTAGTACCTCGGGGGACCAAGAGACCCAGTACTTC.

The V and J genes are TRBV12-3 or TRBV12-4 and TRBJ2-7; the match to TRBD1 covers 7 bases. The CDR3 has 13 amino acids. Unmatched junction bases numbered 5, after V lost 6 bases and J lost 3 bases. The CDR3 loop reads CASRRTGRYEQYF. The CDR3, as DNA: TGTGCCAGCAGAAGGACAGGCCGCTACGAGCAGTACTTC.

The chain combines TRBV27 with TRBJ2-3, with D perhaps matching TRBD1 (6 bases). Per germline, CDR1 MNHEY and CDR2 SMNVEV (reference sequence). Trimming left V 7 bases short and J 0 bases short, with 17 bases between. The CDR3 loop spans 16 amino acids. CDR3 sequence: CASNPGTPASTDTQYF. The CDR3 bases are TGTGCCAGCAACCCCGGGACACCCGCTAGCACAGATACGCAGTATTTT.

The chain has TRBV5-1 and TRBJ2-7, with 7 bases matching TRBD1. Germline assignment: CDR1 SGHRS and CDR2 YFSETQ. V lost 2 bases, J lost 2 bases, and 7 bases stayed unmatched. The CDR3 covers 15 residues. CDR3 in DNA: TGCGCCAGCAGCTTTGGTGGGACAGCAGCCTACGAGCAGTACTTC. It yields the protein CASSFGGTAAYEQYF.

Turning to this clone: Within the sample, other DNA sequences also encode this same CDR3. For the CDR3, the DNA is TGTGCCAGCAGGGTGGCGGACACCGGGGAGCTGTTTTTT. Protein: CASRVADTGELFF. The chain recombines TRBV7-6 with TRBJ2-2; D unresolved. The germline gives CDR1 SGHVS, CDR2 FNYEAQ. The CDR3 loop spans 13 amino acids. Trimming pared 6 bases from V and 3 bases from J, leaving 8 bases between.

J is TRBJ2-3 and V is TRBV7-3, with 11 bases fitting TRBD2. Trimming at V came to 5 bases and at J to 1 base, leaving 8 bases not matched to a gene. There are 17 residues in the CDR3. Germline V lookup: CDR1 SGHTA, CDR2 FQGTGA. The CDR3 region has the DNA TGTGCCAGCAGCCGGGGGAAACTAGCGGGGGGCACAGATACGCAGTATTTT. Its protein is CASSRGKLAGGTDTQYF.

This CDR3 is CASSQEGAHFDTQYF. In DNA form, the CDR3 reads TGTGCCAGCAGCCAAGAGGGGGCGCATTTCGATACGCAGTATTTT. The rearrangement uses TRBV4-2 and TRBJ2-3, with TRBD1 as a possible D gene (6 bases). V was clipped by 0 bases and J by 6 bases, with 13 bases between them. The CDR3 runs 15 residues. Germline CDR1 LGHNA, CDR2 YNFKEQ.

The chain has TRBV3-1 (or the pseudogene TRBV3-2) and TRBJ1-1; maybe TRBD1 (6 bases). This CDR3 region has 13 residues. The V and J ends lost 6 bases and 3 bases respectively, with 11 bases between them. Germline CDR1 reads LGHDT; CDR2 reads YNNKEL (reference sequence). The CDR3 loop reads CASRATGYTEAFF. In DNA form, the CDR3 reads TGTGCCAGCAGGGCGACAGGATACACTGAAGCTTTCTTT.

This sequence joins TRBV18 and TRBJ2-2; 7 bases line up with TRBD1. Germline trimming cut 6 bases from V and 3 bases from J; bases unmatched to any gene: 7. In germline, CDR1 is KGHSH, CDR2 LQKENI. The CDR3 is 15 amino acids. This CDR3 reads CASSPYRGDTGELFF. The CDR3 DNA reads as TGTGCCAGCTCTCCCTACAGGGGCGACACCGGGGAGCTGTTTTTT. Filled out from reference TRBV18 and TRBJ2-2, the complete variable domain reads NAGVMQNPRHLVRRRGQEARLRCSPMKGHSHVYWYRQLPEEGLKFMVYLQKENIIDESGMPKERFSAEFPKEGPSILRIQQVVRGDSAAYFCASSPYRGDTGELFFGEGSRLTVL.

CDR3 DNA: TGTGCCAGCAGCGAATACAGTTCCTACAATGAGCAGTTCTTC. It specifies CASSEYSSYNEQFF. The chain recombines TRBV5-4 with TRBJ2-1; no firm D call. The germline gives CDR1 SGHNT, CDR2 YYREEE (reference sequence). This CDR3 is 14 amino acids long. The V end was cut by 4 bases, the J end by 1 base, with 9 bases between.